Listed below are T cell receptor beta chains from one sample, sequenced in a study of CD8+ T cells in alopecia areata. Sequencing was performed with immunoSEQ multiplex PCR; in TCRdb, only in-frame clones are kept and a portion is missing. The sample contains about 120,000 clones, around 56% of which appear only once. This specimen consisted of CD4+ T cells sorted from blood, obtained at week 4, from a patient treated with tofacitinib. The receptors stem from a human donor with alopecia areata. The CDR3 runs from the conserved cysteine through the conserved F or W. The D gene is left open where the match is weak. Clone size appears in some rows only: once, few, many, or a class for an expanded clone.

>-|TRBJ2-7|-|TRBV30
CAWSVQGVSGQYF
TGTGCCTGGAGTGTACAAGGGGTGTCGGGGCAGTACTTC
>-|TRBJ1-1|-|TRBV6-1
CASSDLNGGGMNTEAFF
TGTGCCAGCAGTGACCTAAATGGGGGGGGCATGAACACTGAAGCTTTCTTT
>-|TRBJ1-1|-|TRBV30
CASRRAANTEAFF
TGTGCCTCCCGGAGGGCCGCGAACACTGAAGCTTTCTTT
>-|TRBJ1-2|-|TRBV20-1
CSPITDYGYTF
TGCAGTCCTATAACAGACTATGGCTACACCTTT
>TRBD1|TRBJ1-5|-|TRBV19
CASSTPGQAGQPQHF
TGTGCCAGTAGTACTCCAGGACAGGCAGGTCAGCCCCAGCATTTT
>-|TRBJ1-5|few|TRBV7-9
CASSTGQINQPQHF
TGTGCCAGCAGCACCGGACAGATCAATCAGCCCCAGCATTTT
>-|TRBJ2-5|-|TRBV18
CASSPGAGKETQYF
TGTGCCAGCTCACCGGGAGCAGGGAAAGAGACCCAGTACTTC
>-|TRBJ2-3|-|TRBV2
CASSATADTQYF
TGTGCCAGCAGTGCGACAGCCGATACGCAGTATTTT
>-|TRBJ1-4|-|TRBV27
CASSEKGRRDEKLFF
TGTGCCAGCAGTGAGAAGGGGCGTAGGGATGAAAAACTGTTTTTT
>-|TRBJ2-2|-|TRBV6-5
CAIGRARTGELFF
TGTGCCATTGGGCGGGCTCGGACCGGGGAGCTGTTTTTT
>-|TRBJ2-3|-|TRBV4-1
CASSQDGGASTDTQYF
TGCGCCAGCAGCCAAGATGGGGGAGCTAGCACAGATACGCAGTATTTT
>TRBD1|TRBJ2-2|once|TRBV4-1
CASSQEGQVVPGELFF
TGCGCCAGCAGCCAAGAGGGACAGGTAGTCCCCGGGGAGCTGTTTTTT
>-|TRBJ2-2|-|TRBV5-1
CASSLGGANTGELFF
TGCGCCAGCAGCTTGGGAGGGGCGAACACCGGGGAGCTGTTTTTT
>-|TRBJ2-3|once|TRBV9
CASSVPEDTQYF
TGTGCCAGCAGCGTCCCGGAGGATACGCAGTATTTT
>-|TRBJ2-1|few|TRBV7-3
CASSLGMGLREQFF
TGTGCCAGCAGCTTAGGTATGGGCCTTCGGGAGCAGTTCTTC